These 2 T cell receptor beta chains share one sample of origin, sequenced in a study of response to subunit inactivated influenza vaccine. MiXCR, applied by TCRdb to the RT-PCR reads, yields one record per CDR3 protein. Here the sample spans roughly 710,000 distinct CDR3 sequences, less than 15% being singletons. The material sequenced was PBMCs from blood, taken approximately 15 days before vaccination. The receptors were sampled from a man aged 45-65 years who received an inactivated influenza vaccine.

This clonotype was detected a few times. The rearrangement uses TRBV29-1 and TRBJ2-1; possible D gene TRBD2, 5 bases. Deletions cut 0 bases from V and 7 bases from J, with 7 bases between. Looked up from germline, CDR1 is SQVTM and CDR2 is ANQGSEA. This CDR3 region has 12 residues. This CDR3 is CSVEERLNEQFF. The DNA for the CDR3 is TGCAGCGTTGAAGAGAGACTAAATGAGCAGTTCTTC.

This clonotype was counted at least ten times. DNA for the CDR3: TGTGCCAGCAGTCGTCCCGGGACAGGGATGAACACTGAAGCTTTCTTT. Translation: CASSRPGTGMNTEAFF. V and J are TRBV12-3 or TRBV12-4 and TRBJ1-1; 9 bases match TRBD1. This CDR3 is built from 16 residues. Trimming cost V 5 bases and J 0 bases; bases outside gene matches: 7.